This T cell receptor (beta chain) was identified in a study of shared T cell receptors in the human thymus. Germline V gene lookup returns CDR1 MRHNA and CDR2 SNTAGT. Trimming stripped 10 bases from V and 8 bases from J, with 12 bases between. This CDR3 has 11 residues. TCRdb's copy holds only in-frame clones and misses some; the assay was immunoSEQ multiplex PCR. The table lists about 380,000 clones, around 93% of them singletons, with 0.015% to 0.02% in the top ten. V and J are TRBV6-4 and TRBJ2-1; D remains ambiguous. The receptor was derived from a human donor. The specimen sequenced was thymocytes. The CDR3 DNA reads TGTGCCACCCAATGGTTGGATGAGCAGTTCTTC. It translates to CATQWLDEQFF.